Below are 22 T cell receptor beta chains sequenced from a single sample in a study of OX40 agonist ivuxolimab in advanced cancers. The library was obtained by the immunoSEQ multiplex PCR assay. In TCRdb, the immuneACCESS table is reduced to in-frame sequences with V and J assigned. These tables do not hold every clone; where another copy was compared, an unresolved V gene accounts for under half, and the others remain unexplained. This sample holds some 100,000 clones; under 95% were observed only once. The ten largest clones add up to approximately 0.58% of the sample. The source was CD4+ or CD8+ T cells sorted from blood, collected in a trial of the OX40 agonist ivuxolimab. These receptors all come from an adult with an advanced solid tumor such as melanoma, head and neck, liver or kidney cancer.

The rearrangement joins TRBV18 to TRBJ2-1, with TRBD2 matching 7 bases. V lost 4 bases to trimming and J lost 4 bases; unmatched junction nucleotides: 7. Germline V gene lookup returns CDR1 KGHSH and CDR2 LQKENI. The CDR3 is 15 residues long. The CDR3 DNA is TGTGCCAGCTCACTTAGCGGGTTGGAATACAATGAGCAGTTCTTC. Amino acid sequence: CASSLSGLEYNEQFF.

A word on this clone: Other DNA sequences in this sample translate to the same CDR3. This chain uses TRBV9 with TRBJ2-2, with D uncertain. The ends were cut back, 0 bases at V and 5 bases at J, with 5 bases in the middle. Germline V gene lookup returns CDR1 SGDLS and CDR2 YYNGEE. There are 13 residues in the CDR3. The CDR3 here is CASSVGGTGELFF. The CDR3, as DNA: TGTGCCAGCAGCGTAGGGGGTACCGGGGAGCTGTTTTTT. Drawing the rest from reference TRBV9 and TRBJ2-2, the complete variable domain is DSGVTQTPKHLITATGQRVTLRCSPRSGDLSVYWYQQSLDQGLQFLIQYYNGEERAKGNILERFSAQQFPDLHSELNLSSLELGDSALYFCASSVGGTGELFFGEGSRLTVL.

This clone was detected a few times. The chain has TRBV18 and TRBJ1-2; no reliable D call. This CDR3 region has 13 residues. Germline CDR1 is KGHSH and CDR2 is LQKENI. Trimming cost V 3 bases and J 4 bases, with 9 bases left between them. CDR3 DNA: TGTGCCAGCTCACCGGGAGGTGCCTATGGCTACACCTTC. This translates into CASSPGGAYGYTF.

CDR3 bases: TGTGCCAGCAGTTCCGCCCAGACAGGGTGGCAGCCCCAGCATTTT. As protein: CASSSAQTGWQPQHF. This chain joins TRBV27 and TRBJ1-5, with 7 bases lining up with TRBD1. Germline loops: CDR1 MNHEY, CDR2 SMNVEV (reference sequence). The CDR3 totals 15 residues. V was pared by 4 bases and J by 7 bases, with 10 bases of the junction left unmatched.

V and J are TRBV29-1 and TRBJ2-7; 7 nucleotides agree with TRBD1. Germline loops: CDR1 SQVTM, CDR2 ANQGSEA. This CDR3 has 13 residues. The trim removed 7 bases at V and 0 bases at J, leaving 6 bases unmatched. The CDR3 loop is CSGEQGSSYEQYF. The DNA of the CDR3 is TGCAGCGGAGAACAGGGGAGCTCCTACGAGCAGTACTTC.

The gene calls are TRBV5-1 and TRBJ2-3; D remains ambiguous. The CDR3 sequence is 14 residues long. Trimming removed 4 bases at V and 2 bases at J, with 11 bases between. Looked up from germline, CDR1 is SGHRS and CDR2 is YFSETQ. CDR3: CASSPTDPTDTQYF. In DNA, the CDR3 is TGCGCCAGCAGCCCCACGGACCCCACAGATACGCAGTATTTT.

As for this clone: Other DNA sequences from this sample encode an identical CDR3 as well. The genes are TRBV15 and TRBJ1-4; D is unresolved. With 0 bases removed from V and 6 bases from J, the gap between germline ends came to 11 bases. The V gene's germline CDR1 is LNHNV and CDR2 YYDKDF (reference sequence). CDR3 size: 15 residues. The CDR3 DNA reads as TGTGCCACCAGCAGAGATTTAGGGTGGGATGAAAAACTGTTTTTT. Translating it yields CATSRDLGWDEKLFF.

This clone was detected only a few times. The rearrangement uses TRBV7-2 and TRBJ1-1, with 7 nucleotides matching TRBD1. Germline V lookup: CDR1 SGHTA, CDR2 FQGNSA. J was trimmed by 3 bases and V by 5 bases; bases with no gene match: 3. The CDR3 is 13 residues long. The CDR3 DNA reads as TGTGCCAGCAGCCGGGACAGATACACTGAAGCTTTCTTT. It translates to CASSRDRYTEAFF.

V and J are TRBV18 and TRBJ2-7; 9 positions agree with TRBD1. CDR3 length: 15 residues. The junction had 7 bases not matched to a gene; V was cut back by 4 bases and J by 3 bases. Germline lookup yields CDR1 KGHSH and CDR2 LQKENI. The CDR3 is CASSHPGQGDYEQYF. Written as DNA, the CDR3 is TGTGCCAGCTCACACCCGGGACAGGGAGACTACGAGCAGTACTTC.

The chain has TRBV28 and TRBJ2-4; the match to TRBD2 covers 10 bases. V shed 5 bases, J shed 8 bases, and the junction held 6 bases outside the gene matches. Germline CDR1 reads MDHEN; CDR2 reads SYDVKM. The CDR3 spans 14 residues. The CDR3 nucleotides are TGTGCCAGCAGTGCCAGCGGGAGGGGGGACATTCAGTACTTC. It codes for CASSASGRGDIQYF. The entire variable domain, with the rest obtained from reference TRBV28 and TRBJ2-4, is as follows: DVKVTQSSRYLVKRTGEKVFLECVQDMDHENMFWYRQDPGLGLRLIYFSYDVKMKEKGDIPEGYSVSREKKERFSLILESASTNQTSMYLCASSASGRGDIQYFGAGTRLSVL.

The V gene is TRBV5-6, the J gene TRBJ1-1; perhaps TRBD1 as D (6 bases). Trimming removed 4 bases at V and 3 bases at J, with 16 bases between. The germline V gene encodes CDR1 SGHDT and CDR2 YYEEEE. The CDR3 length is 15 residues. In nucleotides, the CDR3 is TGTGCCAGCAGCCGGAGGGGGGGCAGAGACACTGAAGCTTTCTTT. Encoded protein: CASSRRGGRDTEAFF.

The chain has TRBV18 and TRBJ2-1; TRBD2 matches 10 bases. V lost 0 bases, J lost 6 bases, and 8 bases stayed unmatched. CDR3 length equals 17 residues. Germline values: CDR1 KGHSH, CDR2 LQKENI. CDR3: CASSPPASGSWPNEQFF. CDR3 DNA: TGTGCCAGCTCACCACCGGCTAGCGGGAGCTGGCCCAATGAGCAGTTCTTC.

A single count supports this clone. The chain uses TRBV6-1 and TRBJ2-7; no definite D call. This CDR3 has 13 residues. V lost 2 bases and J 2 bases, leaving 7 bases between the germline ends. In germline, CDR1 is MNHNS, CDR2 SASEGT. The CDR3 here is CASSETRTYEQYF. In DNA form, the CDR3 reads TGTGCCAGCAGTGAAACTCGGACCTACGAGCAGTACTTC.

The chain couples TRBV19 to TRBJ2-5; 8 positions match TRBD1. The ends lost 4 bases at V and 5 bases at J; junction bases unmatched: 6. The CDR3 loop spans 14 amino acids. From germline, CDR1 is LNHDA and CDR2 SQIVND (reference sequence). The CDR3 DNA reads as TGTGCCAGTAGTACCCCCAGGGGGCCGGAGACCCAGTACTTC. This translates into CASSTPRGPETQYF.

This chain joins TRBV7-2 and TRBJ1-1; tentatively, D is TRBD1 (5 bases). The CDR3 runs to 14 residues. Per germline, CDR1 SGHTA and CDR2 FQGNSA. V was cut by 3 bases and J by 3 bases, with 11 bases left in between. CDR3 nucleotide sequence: TGTGCCAGCAGCTTGGGGGGATGGCACACTGAAGCTTTCTTT. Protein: CASSLGGWHTEAFF.

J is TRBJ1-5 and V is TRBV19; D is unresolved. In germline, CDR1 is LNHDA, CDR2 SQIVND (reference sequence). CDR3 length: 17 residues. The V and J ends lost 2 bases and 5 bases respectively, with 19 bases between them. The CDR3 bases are TGTGCCAGTAGTATACGAGGTCACCCCAGCCAGCATCAGCCCCAGCATTTT. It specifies CASSIRGHPSQHQPQHF.

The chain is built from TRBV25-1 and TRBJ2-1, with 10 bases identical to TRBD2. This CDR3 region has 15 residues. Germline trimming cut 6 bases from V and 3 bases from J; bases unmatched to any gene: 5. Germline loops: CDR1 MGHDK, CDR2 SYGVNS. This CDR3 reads CASSPLAGVYNEQFF. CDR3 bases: TGTGCCAGCAGCCCCCTAGCGGGAGTCTACAATGAGCAGTTCTTC.

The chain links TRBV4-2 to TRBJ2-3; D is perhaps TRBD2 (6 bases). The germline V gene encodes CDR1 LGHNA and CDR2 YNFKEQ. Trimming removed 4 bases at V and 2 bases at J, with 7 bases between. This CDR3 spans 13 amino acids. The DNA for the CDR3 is TGTGCCAGCAGCCCGGGAGCCACAGATACGCAGTATTTT. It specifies CASSPGATDTQYF.

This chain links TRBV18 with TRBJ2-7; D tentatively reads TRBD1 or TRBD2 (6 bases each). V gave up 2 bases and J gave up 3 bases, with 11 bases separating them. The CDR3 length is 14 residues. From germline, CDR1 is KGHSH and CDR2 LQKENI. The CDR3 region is CASSPSKGGYEQYF. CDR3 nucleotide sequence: TGTGCCAGCTCACCATCGAAGGGGGGCTACGAGCAGTACTTC.

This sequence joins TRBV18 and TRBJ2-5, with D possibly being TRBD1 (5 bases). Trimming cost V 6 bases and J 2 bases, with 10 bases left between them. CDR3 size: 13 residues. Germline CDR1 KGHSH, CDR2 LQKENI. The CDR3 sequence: CASSQGLQETQYF. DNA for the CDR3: TGTGCCAGCTCGCAGGGCTTACAAGAGACCCAGTACTTC.

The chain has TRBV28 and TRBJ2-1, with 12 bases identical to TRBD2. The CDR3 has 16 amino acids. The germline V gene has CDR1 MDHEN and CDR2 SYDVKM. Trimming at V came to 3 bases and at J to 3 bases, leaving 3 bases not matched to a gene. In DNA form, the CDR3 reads TGTGCCAGCAGTTTGGGACTAGCGGGTATCTACAATGAGCAGTTCTTC. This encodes CASSLGLAGIYNEQFF.

The CDR3: CASGEGRGTQYF. In DNA form, the CDR3 reads TGTGCCTCGGGTGAAGGGCGCGGGACCCAGTACTTC. The rearrangement links TRBV19 to TRBJ2-5; D call uncertain. The CDR3 is made up of 12 amino acids. The germline CDR1 and CDR2 sequences are LNHDA and SQIVND (reference sequence). V lost 11 bases and J lost 7, with 17 bases in between.